This TCR beta chain came from a study of blood T cell repertoires in COVID-19. Methods used by the authors: Reference gene primer amplification gave estimated nucleated cell counts. TCRdb's copy holds only in-frame clones and misses some; the assay was immunoSEQ multiplex PCR. The V and J calls and clone size come from that table; D and trimming were worked out from the DNA. The profile covers about 140,000 clones, with approximately 88% appearing a single time and roughly 1.6% taken by the ten largest. This CDR3 has 16 residues. Unmatched junction bases numbered 9, after V lost 2 bases and J lost 3 bases. CDR1 and CDR2 from the germline V gene are SGHRS and YFSETQ.

This clonotype originated in a woman between 50 and 59 years old with acute or convalescent COVID-19. The sample consisted of peripheral blood. The chain has TRBV5-1 and TRBJ2-3, with 7 bases fitting TRBD2. CDR3 sequence (DNA): TGCGCCAGCAGCTTTCAGGCGGGAGCTGAAACAGATACGCAGTATTTT. Its protein product is CASSFQAGAETDTQYF. The variable domain in full, with the rest retrieved from reference TRBV5-1 and TRBJ2-3, is KAGVTQTPRYLIKTRGQQVTLSCSPISGHRSVSWYQQTPGQGLQFLFEYFSETQRNKGNFPGRFSGRQFSNSRSEMNVSTLELGDSALYLCASSFQAGAETDTQYFGPGTRLTVL.